This entry concerns a single T cell receptor (beta chain). The CDR3 runs 13 residues. V lost 5 bases to trimming and J lost 6 bases; unmatched junction nucleotides: 2. Looked up from germline, CDR1 is LNHDA and CDR2 is SQIVND (reference sequence). The source of the sample is a study of blood T cell repertoires in COVID-19. TCRdb's table, derived via immunoSEQ multiplex PCR, lists solely in-frame clones and lacks some. The sample has 150,000 to 200,000 clones, 85% seen once. V gene TRBV19 combines with J gene TRBJ2-2, with TRBD1 identical over 8 bases. This TCR derives from a man in his forties with acute or convalescent COVID-19. Sequences were obtained from peripheral blood. The CDR3 spells CASSRTGSGELFF. In nucleotides, the CDR3 is TGTGCCAGTAGTCGGACAGGGTCCGGGGAGCTGTTTTTT.